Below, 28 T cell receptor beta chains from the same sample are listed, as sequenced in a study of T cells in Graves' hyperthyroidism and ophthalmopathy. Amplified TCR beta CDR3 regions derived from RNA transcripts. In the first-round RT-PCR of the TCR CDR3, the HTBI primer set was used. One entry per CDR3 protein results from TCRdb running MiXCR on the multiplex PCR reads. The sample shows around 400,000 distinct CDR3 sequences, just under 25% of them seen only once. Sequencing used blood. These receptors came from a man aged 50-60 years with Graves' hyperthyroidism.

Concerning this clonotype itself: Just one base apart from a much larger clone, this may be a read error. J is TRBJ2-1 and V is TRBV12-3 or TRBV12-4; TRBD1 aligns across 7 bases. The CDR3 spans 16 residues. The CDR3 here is CVSSLASLGGHNEQFF. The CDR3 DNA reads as TGTGTCAGCAGTTTAGCTAGCCTAGGGGGCCACAATGAGCAGTTCTTC.

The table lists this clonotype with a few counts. The CDR3 region is CASRQGRNSGNTIYF. CDR3 in DNA: TGTGCCAGCAGACAGGGACGGAACTCTGGAAACACCATATATTTT. The chain couples TRBV2 to TRBJ1-3; a weak D match, TRBD1 (6 bases). The CDR3 has 15 residues. Trimming removed 6 bases from V and 0 bases from J, with 12 bases in between. Germline CDR1 SNHLY, CDR2 FYNNEI.

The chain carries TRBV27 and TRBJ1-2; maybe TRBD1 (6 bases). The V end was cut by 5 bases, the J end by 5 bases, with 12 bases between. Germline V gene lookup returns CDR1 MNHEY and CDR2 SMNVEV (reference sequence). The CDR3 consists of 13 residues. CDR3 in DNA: TGTGCCAGCAGTCCATGGACAGAGTATGGCTACACCTTC. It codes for CASSPWTEYGYTF.

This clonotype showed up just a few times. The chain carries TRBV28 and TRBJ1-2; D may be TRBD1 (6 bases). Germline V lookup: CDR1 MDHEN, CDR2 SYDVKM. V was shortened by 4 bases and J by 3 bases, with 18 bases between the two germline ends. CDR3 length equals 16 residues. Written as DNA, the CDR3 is TGTGCCAGCAGTTCCTACGGTGTGGGGGCGGACTATGGCTACACCTTC. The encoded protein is CASSSYGVGADYGYTF.

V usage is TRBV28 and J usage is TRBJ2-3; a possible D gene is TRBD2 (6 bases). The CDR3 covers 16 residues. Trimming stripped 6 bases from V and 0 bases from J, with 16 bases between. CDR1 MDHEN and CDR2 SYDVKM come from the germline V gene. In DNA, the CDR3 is TGTGCCAGCAGCGAACGGATGGGAGGAAGCACAGATACGCAGTATTTT. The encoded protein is CASSERMGGSTDTQYF.

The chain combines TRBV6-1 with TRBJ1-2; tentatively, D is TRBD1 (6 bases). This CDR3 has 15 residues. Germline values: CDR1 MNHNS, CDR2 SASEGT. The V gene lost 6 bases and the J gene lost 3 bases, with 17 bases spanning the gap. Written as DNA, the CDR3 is TGTGCCAGCAGCCCTTTTCGAGGGGGGCACTATGGCTACACCTTC. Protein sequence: CASSPFRGGHYGYTF.

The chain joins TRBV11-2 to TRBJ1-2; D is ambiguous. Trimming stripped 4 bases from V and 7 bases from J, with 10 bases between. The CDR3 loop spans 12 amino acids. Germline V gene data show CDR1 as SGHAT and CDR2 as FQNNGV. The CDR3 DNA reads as TGTGCCAGCAGCTCAACCCCCGGTGGCTACACCTTC. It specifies CASSSTPGGYTF.

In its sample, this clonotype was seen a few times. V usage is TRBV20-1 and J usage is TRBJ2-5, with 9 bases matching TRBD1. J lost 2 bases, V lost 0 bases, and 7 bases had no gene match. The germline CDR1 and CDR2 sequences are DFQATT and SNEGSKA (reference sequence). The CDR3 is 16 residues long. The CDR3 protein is CSARDLWGQGQETQYF. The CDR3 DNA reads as TGCAGTGCTAGAGATCTTTGGGGACAGGGTCAAGAGACCCAGTACTTC.

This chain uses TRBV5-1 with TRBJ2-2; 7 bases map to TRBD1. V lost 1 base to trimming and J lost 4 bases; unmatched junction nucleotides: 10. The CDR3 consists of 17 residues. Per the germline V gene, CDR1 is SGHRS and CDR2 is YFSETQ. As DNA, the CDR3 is TGCGCCAGCAGCTTGAATATAACAGGGGCCCTCACCGGGGAGCTGTTTTTT. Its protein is CASSLNITGALTGELFF.

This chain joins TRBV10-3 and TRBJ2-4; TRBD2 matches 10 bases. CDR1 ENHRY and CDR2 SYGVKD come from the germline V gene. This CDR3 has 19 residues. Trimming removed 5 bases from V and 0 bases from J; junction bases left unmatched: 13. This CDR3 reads CAISQSLEASGRAKNIQYF. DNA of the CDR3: TGTGCCATCAGTCAATCCCTCGAGGCTAGCGGGAGAGCCAAAAACATTCAGTACTTC.

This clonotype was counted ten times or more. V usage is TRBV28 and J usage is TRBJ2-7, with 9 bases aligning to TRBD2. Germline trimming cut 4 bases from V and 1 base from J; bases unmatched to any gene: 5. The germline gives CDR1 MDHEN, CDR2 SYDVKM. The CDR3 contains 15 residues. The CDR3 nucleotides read TGTGCCAGCAGTTCGCCAACTAGCGGGTCCTACGAGCAGTACTTC. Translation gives CASSSPTSGSYEQYF.

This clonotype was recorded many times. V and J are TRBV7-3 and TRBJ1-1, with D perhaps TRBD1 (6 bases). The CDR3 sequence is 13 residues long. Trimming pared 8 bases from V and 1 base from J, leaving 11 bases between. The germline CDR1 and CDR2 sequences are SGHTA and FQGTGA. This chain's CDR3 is CASSSQGNTEAFF. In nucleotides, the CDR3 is TGTGCCAGCTCATCACAGGGGAACACTGAAGCTTTCTTT.

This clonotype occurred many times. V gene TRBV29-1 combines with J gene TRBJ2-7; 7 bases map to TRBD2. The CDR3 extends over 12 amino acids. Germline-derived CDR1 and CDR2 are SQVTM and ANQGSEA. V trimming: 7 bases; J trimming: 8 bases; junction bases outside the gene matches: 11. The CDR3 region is CSARGGYTKQYF. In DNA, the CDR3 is TGCAGCGCCCGGGGAGGGTACACGAAGCAGTACTTC.

Written as DNA, the CDR3 is TGTGCCAGCAGCACAGGGACCCCGGGAGAAAAACTGTTTTTT. This codes for CASSTGTPGEKLFF. The chain carries TRBV27 and TRBJ1-4; TRBD1 is a possible D gene (6 bases). V lost 6 bases and J 8 bases, leaving 16 bases between the germline ends. The CDR3 covers 14 residues. Germline V CDR1 and CDR2: MNHEY, SMNVEV (reference sequence).

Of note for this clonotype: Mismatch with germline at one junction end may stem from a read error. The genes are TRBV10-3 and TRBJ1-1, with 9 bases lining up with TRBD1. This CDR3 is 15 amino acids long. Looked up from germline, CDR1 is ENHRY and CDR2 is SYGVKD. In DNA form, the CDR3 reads TGTGCCATCAGTGAGTTACAGGGGGCCGCGACTGAAACTTTCTTT. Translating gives CAISELQGAATETFF.

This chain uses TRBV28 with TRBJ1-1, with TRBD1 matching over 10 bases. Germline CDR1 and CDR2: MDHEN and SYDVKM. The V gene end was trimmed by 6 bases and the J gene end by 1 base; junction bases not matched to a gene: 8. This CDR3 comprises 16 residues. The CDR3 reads CASSWDRGPPNTEAFF. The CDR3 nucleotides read TGTGCCAGCAGCTGGGACAGGGGACCCCCGAACACTGAAGCTTTCTTT.

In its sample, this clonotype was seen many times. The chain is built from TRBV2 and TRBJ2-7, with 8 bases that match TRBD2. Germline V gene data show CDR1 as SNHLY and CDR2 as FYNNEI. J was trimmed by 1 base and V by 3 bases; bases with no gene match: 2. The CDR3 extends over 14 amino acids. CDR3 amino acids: CASSEQRGSYEQYF. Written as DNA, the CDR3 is TGTGCCAGCAGTGAGCAGCGGGGGTCCTACGAGCAGTACTTC.

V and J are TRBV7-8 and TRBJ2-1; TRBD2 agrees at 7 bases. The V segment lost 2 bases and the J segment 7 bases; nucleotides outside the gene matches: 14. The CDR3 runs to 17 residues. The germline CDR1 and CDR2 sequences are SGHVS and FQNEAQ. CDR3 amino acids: CASSLRLADNERNEQFF. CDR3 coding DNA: TGTGCCAGCAGCTTACGGCTAGCGGACAACGAAAGGAATGAGCAGTTCTTC.

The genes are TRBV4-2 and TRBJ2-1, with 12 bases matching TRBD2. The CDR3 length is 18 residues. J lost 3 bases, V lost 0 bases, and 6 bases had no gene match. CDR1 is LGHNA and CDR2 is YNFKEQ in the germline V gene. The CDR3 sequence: CASSQEPSGRAYYNEQFF. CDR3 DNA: TGTGCCAGCAGCCAAGAGCCTAGCGGGAGGGCTTACTACAATGAGCAGTTCTTC.

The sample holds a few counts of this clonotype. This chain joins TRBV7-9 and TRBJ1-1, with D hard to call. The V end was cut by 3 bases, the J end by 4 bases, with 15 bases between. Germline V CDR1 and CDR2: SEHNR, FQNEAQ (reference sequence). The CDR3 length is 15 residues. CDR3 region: CASSFVHGSGTEAFF. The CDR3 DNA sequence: TGTGCCAGCAGCTTCGTACACGGCAGTGGCACTGAAGCTTTCTTT. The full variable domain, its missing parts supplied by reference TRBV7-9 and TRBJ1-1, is DTGVSQNPRHKITKRGQNVTFRCDPISEHNRLYWYRQTLGQGPEFLTYFQNEAQLEKSRLLSDRFSAERPKGSFSTLEIQRTEQGDSAMYLCASSFVHGSGTEAFFGQGTRLTVV.

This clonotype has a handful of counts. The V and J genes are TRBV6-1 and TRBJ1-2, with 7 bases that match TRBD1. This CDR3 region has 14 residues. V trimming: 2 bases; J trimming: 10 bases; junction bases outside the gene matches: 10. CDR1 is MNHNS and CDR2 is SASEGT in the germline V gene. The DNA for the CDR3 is TGTGCCAGCAGTGAATCGGGGGGGACAGCGACCTACACCTTC. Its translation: CASSESGGTATYTF.

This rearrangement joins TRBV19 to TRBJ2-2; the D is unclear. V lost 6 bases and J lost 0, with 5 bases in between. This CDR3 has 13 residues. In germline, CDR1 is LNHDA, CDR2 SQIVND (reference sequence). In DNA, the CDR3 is TGTGCCAGTAGCGCCTCGAACACCGGGGAGCTGTTTTTT. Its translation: CASSASNTGELFF.

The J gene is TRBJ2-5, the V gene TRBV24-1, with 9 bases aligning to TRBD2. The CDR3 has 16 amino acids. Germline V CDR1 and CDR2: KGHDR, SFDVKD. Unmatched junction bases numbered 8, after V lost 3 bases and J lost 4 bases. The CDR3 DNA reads TGTGCCACCAGTGATCCCCGGACTAGCGTAACAGAGACCCAGTACTTC. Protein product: CATSDPRTSVTETQYF.

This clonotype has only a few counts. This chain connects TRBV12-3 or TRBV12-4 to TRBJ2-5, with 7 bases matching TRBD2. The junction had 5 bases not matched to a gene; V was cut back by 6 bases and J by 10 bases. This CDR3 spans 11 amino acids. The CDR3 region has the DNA TGTGCCAGCAGCCTGGGGGGGGACCAGTACTTC. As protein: CASSLGGDQYF.

The CDR3 loop is CSVVGAASGIPTDTQYF. The CDR3 DNA is TGCAGCGTTGTGGGGGCGGCTAGCGGGATACCCACCGATACGCAGTATTTT. The chain combines TRBV29-1 with TRBJ2-3, with TRBD2 identical over 9 bases. The V gene end was trimmed by 4 bases and the J gene end by 6 bases; junction bases not matched to a gene: 17. Germline V gene sequence: CDR1 SQVTM, CDR2 ANQGSEA. This CDR3 has 17 residues.

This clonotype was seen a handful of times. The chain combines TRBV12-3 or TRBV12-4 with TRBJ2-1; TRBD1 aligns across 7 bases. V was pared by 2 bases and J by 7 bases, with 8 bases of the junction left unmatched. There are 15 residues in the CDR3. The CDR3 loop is CASSLYRGATNEQFF. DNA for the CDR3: TGTGCCAGCAGTTTATACAGGGGAGCGACAAATGAGCAGTTCTTC.

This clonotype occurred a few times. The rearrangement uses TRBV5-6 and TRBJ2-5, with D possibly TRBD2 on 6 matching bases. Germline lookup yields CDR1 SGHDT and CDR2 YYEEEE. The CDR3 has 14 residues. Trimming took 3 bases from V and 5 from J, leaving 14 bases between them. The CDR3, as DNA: TGTGCCAGCAGCTACGAACGGGGGTTGGAGACCCAGTACTTC. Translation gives CASSYERGLETQYF.

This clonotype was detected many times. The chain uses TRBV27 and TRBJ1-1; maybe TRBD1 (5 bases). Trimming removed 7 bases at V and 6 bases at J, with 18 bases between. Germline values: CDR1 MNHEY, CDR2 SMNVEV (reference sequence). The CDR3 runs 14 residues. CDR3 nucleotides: TGTGCCAGCACCCTGACTGGGTTGGGGGCTGAAGCTTTCTTT. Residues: CASTLTGLGAEAFF.